Listed below are T cell receptor beta chains from one sample, sequenced in a study of blood T cell repertoires in COVID-19. The table came from immunoSEQ multiplex PCR; TCRdb's copy has only in-frame clones and leaves some out. The sample contains roughly 85,000 clones, under 85% of which appear only once. Sequencing was performed on peripheral blood. Receptors originate from a human donor in a cohort sampled during active COVID-19. Each CDR3 is given with its conserved first and last residue. D genes are given only for firm matches. Not every row has a clone size; where given, it reads once, few, many or a size class.

CDR3aa: CASSYDKLTDTQYF
CDR3nt: TGTGCCAGCAGTTACGACAAACTCACAGATACGCAGTATTTT
abundance: .
j_gene: TRBJ2-3
d_gene: .
v_gene: TRBV6-5

CDR3aa: CSASFRGLGEQYF
CDR3nt: TGCAGTGCTAGTTTCAGGGGGCTGGGGGAGCAGTACTTC
abundance: .
j_gene: TRBJ2-7
d_gene: TRBD1
v_gene: TRBV20-1

CDR3aa: CASSQEGTSGSYEQYF
CDR3nt: TGTGCCAGCAGCCAAGAGGGGACTAGCGGCTCCTACGAGCAGTACTTC
abundance: .
j_gene: TRBJ2-7
d_gene: TRBD2
v_gene: TRBV3-1/TRBV3-2

CDR3aa: CASSPGQGVAYNSPLHF
CDR3nt: TGTGCCAGCAGCCCCGGACAGGGGGTGGCCTATAATTCACCCCTCCACTTT
abundance: .
j_gene: TRBJ1-6
d_gene: TRBD1
v_gene: TRBV7-9

CDR3aa: CAWSRPGANTIYF
CDR3nt: TGTGCCTGGAGCCGTCCGGGAGCGAACACCATATATTTT
abundance: .
j_gene: TRBJ1-3
d_gene: .
v_gene: TRBV30

CDR3aa: CASSARATEETQYF
CDR3nt: TGTGCCAGCAGCGCCAGGGCGACCGAAGAGACCCAGTACTTC
abundance: .
j_gene: TRBJ2-5
d_gene: .
v_gene: TRBV9

CDR3aa: CASSEFNRATGELFF
CDR3nt: TGTGCCAGCAGTGAATTCAACAGGGCGACCGGGGAGCTGTTTTTT
abundance: once
j_gene: TRBJ2-2
d_gene: .
v_gene: TRBV6-1

CDR3aa: CASSVGVQGWNEQYF
CDR3nt: TGTGCCAGCAGCGTAGGGGTGCAGGGATGGAACGAGCAGTACTTC
abundance: .
j_gene: TRBJ2-7
d_gene: .
v_gene: TRBV9

CDR3aa: CASSRRTTNTGELFF
CDR3nt: TGTGCCAGCAGCCGGCGGACAACGAACACCGGGGAGCTGTTTTTT
abundance: .
j_gene: TRBJ2-2
d_gene: .
v_gene: TRBV14

CDR3aa: CAWGESLSGANVLTF
CDR3nt: TGTGCCTGGGGCGAGAGTCTTTCTGGGGCCAACGTCCTGACTTTC
abundance: .
j_gene: TRBJ2-6
d_gene: .
v_gene: TRBV30

CDR3aa: CASSPSGTSGSYEQYF
CDR3nt: TGTGCCAGCTCACCATCTGGGACTAGCGGGTCCTACGAGCAGTACTTC
abundance: .
j_gene: TRBJ2-7
d_gene: TRBD2
v_gene: TRBV18

CDR3aa: CASSPVAYEQYF
CDR3nt: TGTGCCAGCTCACCTGTAGCCTACGAGCAGTACTTC
abundance: .
j_gene: TRBJ2-7
d_gene: .
v_gene: TRBV18

CDR3aa: CASSSGQGFSNQPQHF
CDR3nt: TGTGCCAGCAGCTCGGGACAGGGCTTTAGCAATCAGCCCCAGCATTTT
abundance: .
j_gene: TRBJ1-5
d_gene: TRBD1
v_gene: TRBV7-9

CDR3aa: CASSRTRGYEQYF
CDR3nt: TGTGCCAGCAGTCGGACTAGGGGGTACGAGCAGTACTTC
abundance: .
j_gene: TRBJ2-7
d_gene: .
v_gene: TRBV12-3/TRBV12-4

CDR3aa: CASSLEANQETQYF
CDR3nt: TGTGCCAGCAGCTTGGAAGCGAACCAAGAGACCCAGTACTTC
abundance: .
j_gene: TRBJ2-5
d_gene: .
v_gene: TRBV5-4

CDR3aa: CASSIQGDGNTIYF
CDR3nt: TGTGCCAGTAGTATCCAGGGGGACGGAAACACCATATATTTT
abundance: once
j_gene: TRBJ1-3
d_gene: TRBD1
v_gene: TRBV19

CDR3aa: CATSREERGNEKLFF
CDR3nt: TGTGCCACCAGCAGAGAAGAAAGGGGAAATGAAAAACTGTTTTTT
abundance: .
j_gene: TRBJ1-4
d_gene: .
v_gene: TRBV15

CDR3aa: CASSLLSLLNTEAFF
CDR3nt: TGTGCCAGCAGCTTATTAAGCCTCCTGAACACTGAAGCTTTCTTT
abundance: .
j_gene: TRBJ1-1
d_gene: .
v_gene: TRBV7-2

CDR3aa: CASSPPGGSGLSKNIQYF
CDR3nt: TGTGCCAGCTCACCACCGGGAGGCAGTGGTCTGTCCAAAAACATTCAGTACTTC
abundance: once
j_gene: TRBJ2-4
d_gene: .
v_gene: TRBV18

CDR3aa: CASSIGSRINQPQHF
CDR3nt: TGTGCCAGTAGTATAGGGTCCAGGATCAATCAGCCCCAGCATTTT
abundance: .
j_gene: TRBJ1-5
d_gene: .
v_gene: TRBV19

CDR3aa: CASSLLSGGLYEQYF
CDR3nt: TGTGCCAGCAGCTTATTATCAGGGGGCCTCTACGAGCAGTACTTC
abundance: .
j_gene: TRBJ2-7
d_gene: TRBD1
v_gene: TRBV5-6

CDR3aa: CASSVGTGGGGSPLHF
CDR3nt: TGTGCCAGCAGTGTAGGGACAGGGGGAGGGGGTTCACCCCTCCACTTT
abundance: .
j_gene: TRBJ1-6
d_gene: TRBD1
v_gene: TRBV6-1

CDR3aa: CASSGGQLNTEAFF
CDR3nt: TGTGCCAGCAGCGGGGGACAGTTGAACACTGAAGCTTTCTTT
abundance: once
j_gene: TRBJ1-1
d_gene: TRBD1
v_gene: TRBV9

CDR3aa: CASSLFRTVTYSGNTIYF
CDR3nt: TGTGCCAGCAGCCTATTTAGGACAGTCACCTACTCTGGAAACACCATATATTTT
abundance: .
j_gene: TRBJ1-3
d_gene: .
v_gene: TRBV28

CDR3aa: CASSLGQALNTEAFF
CDR3nt: TGTGCCAGCAGCCTGGGACAGGCTCTGAACACTGAAGCTTTCTTT
abundance: few
j_gene: TRBJ1-1
d_gene: TRBD1
v_gene: TRBV3-1/TRBV3-2

CDR3aa: CASSFLMGPSEQYF
CDR3nt: TGTGCCAGCAGTTTCCTCATGGGGCCGAGCGAGCAGTACTTC
abundance: .
j_gene: TRBJ2-7
d_gene: .
v_gene: TRBV6-6

CDR3aa: CASGGHPNEKLFF
CDR3nt: TGTGCCAGCGGAGGGCACCCTAATGAAAAACTGTTTTTT
abundance: .
j_gene: TRBJ1-4
d_gene: .
v_gene: TRBV12-3/TRBV12-4

CDR3aa: CASSYQGAATEAFF
CDR3nt: TGTGCCAGCAGCTATCAGGGGGCGGCCACTGAAGCTTTCTTT
abundance: .
j_gene: TRBJ1-1
d_gene: TRBD1
v_gene: TRBV7-9

CDR3aa: CASSQRETGVAFF
CDR3nt: TGTGCCAGCAGCCAAAGGGAGACAGGGGTAGCTTTCTTT
abundance: once
j_gene: TRBJ1-1
d_gene: TRBD1
v_gene: TRBV6-5

CDR3aa: CASSYGLRPSGGTYEQYF
CDR3nt: TGTGCCAGCAGTTACGGATTAAGGCCTAGCGGGGGTACCTACGAGCAGTACTTC
abundance: .
j_gene: TRBJ2-7
d_gene: TRBD2
v_gene: TRBV6-2/TRBV6-3

CDR3aa: CASSRGASFVYEQYF
CDR3nt: TGTGCCAGCAGCCGGGGGGCGTCTTTCGTCTACGAGCAGTACTTC
abundance: few
j_gene: TRBJ2-7
d_gene: .
v_gene: TRBV7-6

CDR3aa: CASSPYERGAKYEQYF
CDR3nt: TGTGCCAGCAGCCCTTATGAACGGGGGGCCAAATACGAGCAGTACTTC
abundance: .
j_gene: TRBJ2-7
d_gene: .
v_gene: TRBV9

CDR3aa: CASSQGPIAGTAYEQYF
CDR3nt: TGTGCCAGCAGCCAAGGACCCATCGCGGGAACAGCCTACGAGCAGTACTTC
abundance: .
j_gene: TRBJ2-7
d_gene: .
v_gene: TRBV14

CDR3aa: CASSLYGTGASYEQYF
CDR3nt: TGTGCCAGCAGCTTATATGGGACAGGGGCTAGCTACGAGCAGTACTTC
abundance: .
j_gene: TRBJ2-7
d_gene: TRBD1
v_gene: TRBV7-9

CDR3aa: CASSLAGGGNEKLFF
CDR3nt: TGTGCCAGCAGCCTCGCAGGGGGCGGGAATGAAAAACTGTTTTTT
abundance: .
j_gene: TRBJ1-4
d_gene: TRBD1
v_gene: TRBV3-1/TRBV3-2

CDR3aa: CASSYLGTGHYNEQFF
CDR3nt: TGTGCCAGCAGCTACCTCGGGACAGGGCATTACAATGAGCAGTTCTTC
abundance: .
j_gene: TRBJ2-1
d_gene: TRBD1
v_gene: TRBV5-6

CDR3aa: CASSSTQRGPSYEQYF
CDR3nt: TGTGCCAGCAGCTCCACCCAGCGGGGGCCCTCCTACGAGCAGTACTTC
abundance: once
j_gene: TRBJ2-7
d_gene: TRBD2
v_gene: TRBV27

CDR3aa: CASRGWSGLNTEAFF
CDR3nt: TGTGCCAGCAGGGGTTGGTCAGGCCTGAACACTGAAGCTTTCTTT
abundance: few
j_gene: TRBJ1-1
d_gene: .
v_gene: TRBV25-1

CDR3aa: CASLGKGFMNTEAFF
CDR3nt: TGTGCCAGCCTAGGGAAGGGGTTCATGAACACTGAAGCTTTCTTT
abundance: .
j_gene: TRBJ1-1
d_gene: .
v_gene: TRBV6-6

CDR3aa: CASSLTGSRLLEQYF
CDR3nt: TGTGCCAGCAGTCTAACCGGGTCCCGCCTACTCGAGCAGTACTTC
abundance: .
j_gene: TRBJ2-7
d_gene: .
v_gene: TRBV6-5

CDR3aa: CASSWAGGDYEQYF
CDR3nt: TGCGCCAGCAGCTGGGCCGGCGGGGACTACGAGCAGTACTTC
abundance: .
j_gene: TRBJ2-7
d_gene: .
v_gene: TRBV5-1

CDR3aa: CASSNPGGSSQHATNEKLFF
CDR3nt: TGTGCCAGCAGCAACCCCGGCGGCTCATCCCAGCATGCAACTAATGAAAAACTGTTTTTT
abundance: .
j_gene: TRBJ1-4
d_gene: .
v_gene: TRBV21-1

CDR3aa: CASSRPGNSPLHF
CDR3nt: TGTGCCAGCAGCCGACCGGGGAATTCACCCCTCCACTTT
abundance: .
j_gene: TRBJ1-6
d_gene: .
v_gene: TRBV28

CDR3aa: CASTGDLNYGYTF
CDR3nt: TGTGCCTCCACAGGGGACTTGAACTATGGCTACACCTTC
abundance: once
j_gene: TRBJ1-2
d_gene: TRBD1
v_gene: TRBV10-3

CDR3aa: CASGGCRDEKLFF
CDR3nt: TGTGCCAGCGGAGGATGTAGGGATGAAAAACTGTTTTTT
abundance: once
j_gene: TRBJ1-4
d_gene: .
v_gene: TRBV6-7

CDR3aa: CASSGDLTSYEQYF
CDR3nt: TGTGCCAGTAGCGGGGACCTTACCTCTTACGAGCAGTACTTC
abundance: few
j_gene: TRBJ2-7
d_gene: TRBD2
v_gene: TRBV18

CDR3aa: CASSRGQGRIGELFF
CDR3nt: TGCGCCAGCAGCAGGGGACAGGGGCGGATCGGGGAGCTGTTTTTT
abundance: .
j_gene: TRBJ2-2
d_gene: TRBD1
v_gene: TRBV5-1